This TCR beta chain is from a study of blood T cell repertoires in COVID-19. Source study methods: Nucleated cell counts were estimated from reference gene primer amplification. Repertoires were generated with immunoSEQ multiplex PCR, while TCRdb's copy carries only in-frame clones and drops some. V, J and clone size are those of that table, while D and trimming were read from the DNA. The repertoire holds roughly 29,000 clones, with around nine tenths as singletons. The CDR3 runs to 14 residues. Germline V gene sequence: CDR1 LGHDT, CDR2 YNNKEL (reference sequence). The V segment lost 1 base and the J segment 4 bases; nucleotides outside the gene matches: 4.

This TCR was sampled from a human donor in a cohort sampled during active COVID-19. Sequencing used peripheral blood. The chain carries TRBV3-1 (or the pseudogene TRBV3-2) and TRBJ2-7; 7 bases line up with TRBD1. CDR3 in amino acids: CASSQGGTAYEQYF. Written as DNA, the CDR3 is TGTGCCAGCAGCCAAGGAGGGACAGCGTACGAGCAGTACTTC.